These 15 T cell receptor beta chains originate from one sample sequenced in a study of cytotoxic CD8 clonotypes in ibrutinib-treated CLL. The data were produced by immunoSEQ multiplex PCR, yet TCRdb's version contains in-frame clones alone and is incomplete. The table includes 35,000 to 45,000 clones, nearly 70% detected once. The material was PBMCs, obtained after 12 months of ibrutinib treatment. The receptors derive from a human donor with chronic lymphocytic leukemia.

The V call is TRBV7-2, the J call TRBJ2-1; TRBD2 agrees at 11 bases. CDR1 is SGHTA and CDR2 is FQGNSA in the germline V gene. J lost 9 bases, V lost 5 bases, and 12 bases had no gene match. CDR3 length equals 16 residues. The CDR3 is CASSDFGNSGRAEQFF. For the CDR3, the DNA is TGTGCCAGCAGCGACTTCGGAAATAGCGGGAGGGCTGAGCAGTTCTTC.

Here the CDR3 DNA reads TGTGCCAGCTCACCACCCCAGGAGGGGAGGGAGACCCAGTACTTC. Encoded protein: CASSPPQEGRETQYF. The chain uses TRBV18 and TRBJ2-5, with D possibly being TRBD2 (6 bases). CDR1 is KGHSH and CDR2 is LQKENI in the germline V gene. This CDR3 has 15 residues. Trimming took off 0 bases at V and 5 bases at J, with 13 bases between the two ends.

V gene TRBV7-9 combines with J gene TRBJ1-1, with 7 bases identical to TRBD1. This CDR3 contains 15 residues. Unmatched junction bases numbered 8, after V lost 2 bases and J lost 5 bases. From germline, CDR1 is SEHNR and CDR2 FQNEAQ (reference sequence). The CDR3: CASSLQAGGNTEAFF. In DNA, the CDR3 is TGTGCCAGCAGCTTACAGGCAGGGGGGAATACTGAAGCTTTCTTT.

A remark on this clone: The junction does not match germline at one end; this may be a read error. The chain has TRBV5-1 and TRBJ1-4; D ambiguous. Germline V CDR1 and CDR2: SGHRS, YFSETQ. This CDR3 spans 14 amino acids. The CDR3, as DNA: TGCGCCAGCAGCTTGGAATCAACTAGTGAAAAACTGTTTTTT. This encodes CASSLESTSEKLFF. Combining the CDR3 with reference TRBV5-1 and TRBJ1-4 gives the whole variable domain KAGVTQTPRYLIKTRGQQVTLSCSPISGHRSVSWYQQTPGQGLQFLFEYFSETQRNKGNFPGRFSGRQFSNSRSEMNVSTLELGDSALYLCASSLESTSEKLFFGSGTQLSVL.

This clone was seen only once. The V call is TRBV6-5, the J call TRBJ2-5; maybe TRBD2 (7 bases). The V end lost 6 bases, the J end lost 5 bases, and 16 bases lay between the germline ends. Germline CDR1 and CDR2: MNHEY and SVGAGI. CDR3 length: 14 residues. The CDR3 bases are TGTGCCAGCAGCTCCTCGGGGGGCGGGGAGACCCAGTACTTC. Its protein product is CASSSSGGGETQYF.

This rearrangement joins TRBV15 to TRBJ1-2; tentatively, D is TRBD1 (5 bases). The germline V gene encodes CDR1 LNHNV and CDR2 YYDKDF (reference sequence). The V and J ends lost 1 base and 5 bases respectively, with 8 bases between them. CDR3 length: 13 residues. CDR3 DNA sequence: TGTGCCACCAGCAGAGGGGGACTGTATGGCTACACCTTC. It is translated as CATSRGGLYGYTF.

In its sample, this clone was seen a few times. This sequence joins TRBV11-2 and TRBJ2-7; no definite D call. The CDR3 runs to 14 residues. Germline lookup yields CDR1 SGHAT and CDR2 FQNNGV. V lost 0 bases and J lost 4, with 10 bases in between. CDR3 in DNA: TGTGCCAGCAGCTTAGAGGTCCTGACATACGAGCAGTACTTC. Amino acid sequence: CASSLEVLTYEQYF.

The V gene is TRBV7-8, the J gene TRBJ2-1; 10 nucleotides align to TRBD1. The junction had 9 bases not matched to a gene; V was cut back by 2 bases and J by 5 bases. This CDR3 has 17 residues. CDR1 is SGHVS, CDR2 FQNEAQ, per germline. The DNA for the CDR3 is TGTGCCAGCAGCTTATATAGGGGGACAGGGGAAAACAATGAGCAGTTCTTC. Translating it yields CASSLYRGTGENNEQFF.

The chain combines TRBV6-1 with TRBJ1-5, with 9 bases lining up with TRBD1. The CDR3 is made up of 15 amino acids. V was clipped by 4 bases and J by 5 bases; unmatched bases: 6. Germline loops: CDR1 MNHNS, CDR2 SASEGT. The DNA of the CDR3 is TGTGCCAGCAGTGTCCCGGGACAGGGTTATCAGCCCCAGCATTTT. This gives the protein CASSVPGQGYQPQHF.

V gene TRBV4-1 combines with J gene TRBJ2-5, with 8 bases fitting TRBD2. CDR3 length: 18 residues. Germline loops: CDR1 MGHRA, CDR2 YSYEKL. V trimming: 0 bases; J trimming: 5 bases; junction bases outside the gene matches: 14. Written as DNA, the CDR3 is TGCGCCAGCAGCCAAGATCGTGAGTCGGGAGGGAGGGTGGAGACCCAGTACTTC. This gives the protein CASSQDRESGGRVETQYF.

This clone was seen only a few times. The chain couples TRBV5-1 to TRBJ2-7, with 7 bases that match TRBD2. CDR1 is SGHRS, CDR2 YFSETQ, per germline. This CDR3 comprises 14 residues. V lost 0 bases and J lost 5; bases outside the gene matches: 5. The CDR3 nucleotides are TGCGCCAGCAGCTTGGGGTCGGGAGGCAACGAGCAGTACTTC. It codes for CASSLGSGGNEQYF.

In nucleotides, the CDR3 is TGTGCCAGCAGTTCCAGGGGGCTCTACGAGCAGTACTTC. Translated, it gives CASSSRGLYEQYF. The chain uses TRBV6-6 and TRBJ2-7, with 8 bases matching TRBD1. The CDR3 has 13 amino acids. V gave up 4 bases and J gave up 3 bases; unmatched junction bases: 2. The germline V gene has CDR1 MNHNY and CDR2 SVGAGI (reference sequence).

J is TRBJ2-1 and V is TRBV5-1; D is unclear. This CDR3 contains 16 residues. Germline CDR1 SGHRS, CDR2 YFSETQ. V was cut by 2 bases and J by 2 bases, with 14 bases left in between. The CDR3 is CASSLFGTDPYNEQFF. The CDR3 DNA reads TGCGCCAGCAGCTTATTTGGTACAGACCCCTACAATGAGCAGTTCTTC.

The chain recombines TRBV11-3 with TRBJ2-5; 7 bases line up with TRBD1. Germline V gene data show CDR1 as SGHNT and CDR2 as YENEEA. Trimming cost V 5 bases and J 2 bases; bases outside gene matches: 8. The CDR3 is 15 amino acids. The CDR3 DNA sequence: TGTGCCAGCAGCCGACGACCGGGACAGCAAGAGACCCAGTACTTC. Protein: CASSRRPGQQETQYF.

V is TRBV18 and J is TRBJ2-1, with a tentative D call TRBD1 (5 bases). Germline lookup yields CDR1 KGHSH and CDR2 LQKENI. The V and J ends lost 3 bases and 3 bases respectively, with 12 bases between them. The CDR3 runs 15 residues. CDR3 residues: CASSPSQGSYNEQFF. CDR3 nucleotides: TGTGCCAGCTCACCCTCCCAGGGTAGCTACAATGAGCAGTTCTTC. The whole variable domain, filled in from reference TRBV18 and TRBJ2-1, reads NAGVMQNPRHLVRRRGQEARLRCSPMKGHSHVYWYRQLPEEGLKFMVYLQKENIIDESGMPKERFSAEFPKEGPSILRIQQVVRGDSAAYFCASSPSQGSYNEQFFGPGTRLTVL.